The 12 T cell receptor beta chains below come from one sample, sequenced in a study of T cell responses to AZD1222 COVID-19 vaccine. Profiling relied on immunoSEQ multiplex PCR, and the TCRdb table lists in-frame clones only, not all of them. Of about 120,000 clones in the sample, approximately 90% were seen once. Sequenced here: peripheral blood, sampled on day 0 of AZD1222 vaccination. All receptors come from an adult in good health.

This chain connects TRBV3-1 (or the pseudogene TRBV3-2) to TRBJ1-4; maybe TRBD1 (5 bases). Germline CDR1 LGHDT, CDR2 YNNKEL (reference sequence). The length of the CDR3 is 17 residues. The V end was cut by 0 bases, the J end by 3 bases, with 14 bases between. The CDR3 reads CASSQDDGGAANEKLFF. CDR3 coding DNA: TGTGCCAGCAGCCAAGATGATGGGGGAGCGGCTAATGAAAAACTGTTTTTT.

The chain carries TRBV7-9 and TRBJ1-6; 8 nucleotides agree with TRBD1. Germline V gene lookup returns CDR1 SEHNR and CDR2 FQNEAQ (reference sequence). This CDR3 spans 15 amino acids. The J segment lost 7 bases and the V segment lost 1 base, leaving 3 bases of the junction unmatched. The CDR3 DNA sequence: TGTGCCAGCAGCTTAGGTGGGGACAGGAATTCACCCCTCCACTTT. It is translated as CASSLGGDRNSPLHF.

The chain has TRBV4-1 and TRBJ2-2; 12 nucleotides match TRBD2. Trimming took 0 bases from V and 6 from J; bases not matched to a gene: 14. Germline CDR1 and CDR2: MGHRA and YSYEKL. This CDR3 spans 20 amino acids. The CDR3, as DNA: TGCGCCAGCAGCCAAGAAGACCGACTAGCGGGAGAGTGGGGGGCCGGGGAGCTGTTTTTT. The encoded protein is CASSQEDRLAGEWGAGELFF.

The chain links TRBV24-1 to TRBJ2-2; tentatively, D is TRBD1 or TRBD2 (5 bases each). Germline assignment: CDR1 KGHDR and CDR2 SFDVKD. The CDR3 sequence is 11 residues long. CDR3 sequence: CVTGRAGELFF. The CDR3 nucleotides read TGTGTAACGGGGCGGGCCGGGGAGCTGTTTTTT.

This chain uses TRBV29-1 with TRBJ2-5; no clear D. CDR3 size: 13 residues. V was cut by 7 bases and J by 4 bases, with 16 bases left in between. Germline V CDR1 and CDR2: SQVTM, ANQGSEA. CDR3 sequence reads: CSAAPFRIETQYF. The DNA for the CDR3 is TGCAGCGCTGCCCCCTTTCGGATAGAGACCCAGTACTTC.

V usage is TRBV6-1 and J usage is TRBJ2-7; 12 positions match TRBD1. Trimming took 4 bases from V and 5 from J; bases not matched to a gene: 12. Germline V gene sequence: CDR1 MNHNS, CDR2 SASEGT. The CDR3 is 17 amino acids. The CDR3: CASSVNLGGQGAHEQYF. In DNA, the CDR3 is TGTGCCAGCAGTGTGAATTTGGGGGGACAGGGGGCCCACGAGCAGTACTTC.

The chain carries TRBV6-1 and TRBJ2-7; the match to TRBD1 covers 9 bases. Germline V gene sequence: CDR1 MNHNS, CDR2 SASEGT. V dropped 4 bases and J dropped 6; count of bases not matched to a gene: 13. The CDR3 runs 16 residues. The CDR3 DNA follows: TGTGCCAGCAGTGCGCGAACGGGACAGGGTTTTGGCGAGCAGTACTTC. Its protein product is CASSARTGQGFGEQYF.

This chain joins TRBV6-5 and TRBJ1-1; TRBD1 matches 7 bases. Germline CDR1 and CDR2: MNHEY and SVGAGI. The CDR3 spans 15 residues. V lost 6 bases to trimming and J lost 1 base; unmatched junction nucleotides: 8. The CDR3 DNA reads as TGTGCCAGCAGGGGACAGTTCAGCTCGAACACTGAAGCTTTCTTT. Translated, it gives CASRGQFSSNTEAFF.

V gene TRBV24-1 combines with J gene TRBJ2-1; possibly TRBD1 or TRBD2 for D (5 bases each). CDR3 size: 13 residues. V lost 3 bases and J lost 8, with 10 bases in between. Germline V gene data show CDR1 as KGHDR and CDR2 as SFDVKD. CDR3 sequence reads: CATSDVRGYEQFF. In nucleotides, the CDR3 is TGTGCCACCAGTGATGTCCGGGGCTATGAGCAGTTCTTC.

This sequence joins TRBV3-1 (or the pseudogene TRBV3-2) and TRBJ2-5; D might be TRBD1 or TRBD2, each matching 5 bases. The CDR3 extends over 12 amino acids. V lost 2 bases and J lost 13, with 14 bases in between. In germline, CDR1 is LGHDT, CDR2 YNNKEL (reference sequence). CDR3 amino acids: CASSQTRDPSYF. DNA for the CDR3: TGTGCCAGCAGCCAAACCCGGGACCCCTCGTACTTC.

This clone was counted a single time. The rearrangement joins TRBV19 to TRBJ1-3, with a tentative D call TRBD1 (6 bases). Germline V gene data show CDR1 as LNHDA and CDR2 as SQIVND (reference sequence). Deletions cut 7 bases from V and 0 bases from J, with 19 bases between. The CDR3 has 17 residues. The CDR3 here is CASTPRGGTSSGNTIYF. CDR3 in DNA: TGTGCCAGTACCCCTAGGGGGGGAACCAGCTCTGGAAACACCATATATTTT.

This chain links TRBV5-4 with TRBJ1-2; maybe TRBD1 (5 bases). The V gene's germline CDR1 is SGHNT and CDR2 YYREEE (reference sequence). This CDR3 spans 14 amino acids. V was cut by 3 bases and J by 4 bases, with 13 bases left in between. The chain's CDR3 is CASSSPTAGYGYTF. The CDR3 DNA follows: TGTGCCAGCAGCTCCCCGACAGCAGGCTATGGCTACACCTTC.